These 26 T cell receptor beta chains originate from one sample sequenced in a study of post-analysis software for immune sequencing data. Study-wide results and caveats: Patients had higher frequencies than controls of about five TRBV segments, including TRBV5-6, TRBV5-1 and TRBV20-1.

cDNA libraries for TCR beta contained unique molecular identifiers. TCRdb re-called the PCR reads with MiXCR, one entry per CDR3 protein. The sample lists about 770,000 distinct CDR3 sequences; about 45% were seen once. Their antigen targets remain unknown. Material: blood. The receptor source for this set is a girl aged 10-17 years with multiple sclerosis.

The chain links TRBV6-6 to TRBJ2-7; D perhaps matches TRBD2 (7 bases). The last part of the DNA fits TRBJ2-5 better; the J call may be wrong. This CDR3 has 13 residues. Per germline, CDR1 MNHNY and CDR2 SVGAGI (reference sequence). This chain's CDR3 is CASSRGAGETQYF. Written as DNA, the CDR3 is TGTGCCAGCAGTCGGGGGGCCGGGGAGACCCAGTACTTC.

The chain's CDR3 is CASSPYSRASGRVSSYEQYF. In nucleotides, the CDR3 is TGTGCCAGCAGCCCCTATAGTCGGGCTAGCGGGAGAGTCAGCTCCTACGAGCAGTACTTC. V gene TRBV27 combines with J gene TRBJ2-7; 10 bases fit TRBD2. The CDR3 has 20 residues. Germline V gene data show CDR1 as MNHEY and CDR2 as SMNVEV (reference sequence). J lost 0 bases, V lost 6 bases, and 20 bases had no gene match.

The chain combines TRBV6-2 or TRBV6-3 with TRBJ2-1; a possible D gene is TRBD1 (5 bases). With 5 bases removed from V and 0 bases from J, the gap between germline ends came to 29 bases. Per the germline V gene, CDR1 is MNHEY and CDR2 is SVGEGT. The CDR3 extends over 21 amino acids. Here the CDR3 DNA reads TGTGCCAGCAGTCCTAATCTAGGGGTAGCCCCTATTCTCAGCTCCTACAATGAGCAGTTCTTC. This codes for CASSPNLGVAPILSSYNEQFF.

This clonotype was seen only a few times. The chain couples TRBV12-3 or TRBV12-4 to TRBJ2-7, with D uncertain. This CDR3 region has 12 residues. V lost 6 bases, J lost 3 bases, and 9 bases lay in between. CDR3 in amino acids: CASSTEFYEQYF. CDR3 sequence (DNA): TGTGCCAGCAGCACCGAGTTCTACGAGCAGTACTTC.

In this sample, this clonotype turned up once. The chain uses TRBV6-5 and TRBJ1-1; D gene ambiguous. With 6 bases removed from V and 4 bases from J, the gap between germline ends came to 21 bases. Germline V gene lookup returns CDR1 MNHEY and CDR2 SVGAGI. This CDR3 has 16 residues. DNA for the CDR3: TGTGCCAGCAGCCCATTTCTGGGCGAGTTTGGCACTGAAGCTTTCTTT. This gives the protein CASSPFLGEFGTEAFF.

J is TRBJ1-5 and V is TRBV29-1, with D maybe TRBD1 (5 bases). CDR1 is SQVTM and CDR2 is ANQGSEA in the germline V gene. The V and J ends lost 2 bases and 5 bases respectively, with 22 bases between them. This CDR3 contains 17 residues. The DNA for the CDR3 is TGCAGCGTTGAACCTGGCCCAGGGTTAGCATCGTATCAGCCCCAGCATTTT. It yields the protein CSVEPGPGLASYQPQHF.

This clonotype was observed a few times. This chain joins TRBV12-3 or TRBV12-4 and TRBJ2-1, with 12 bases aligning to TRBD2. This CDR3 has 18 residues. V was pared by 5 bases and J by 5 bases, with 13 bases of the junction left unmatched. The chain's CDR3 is CASSPPSYPSGRDNEQFF. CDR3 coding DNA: TGTGCCAGCAGTCCCCCATCTTATCCTAGCGGGAGGGACAATGAGCAGTTCTTC.

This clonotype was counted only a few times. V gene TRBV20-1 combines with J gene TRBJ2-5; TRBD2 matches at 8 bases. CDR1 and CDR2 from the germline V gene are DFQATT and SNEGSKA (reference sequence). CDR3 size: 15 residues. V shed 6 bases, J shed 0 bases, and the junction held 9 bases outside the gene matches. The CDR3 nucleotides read TGCAGTGCCACTCATTCTAGCGGGTACCAAGAGACCCAGTACTTC. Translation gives CSATHSSGYQETQYF.

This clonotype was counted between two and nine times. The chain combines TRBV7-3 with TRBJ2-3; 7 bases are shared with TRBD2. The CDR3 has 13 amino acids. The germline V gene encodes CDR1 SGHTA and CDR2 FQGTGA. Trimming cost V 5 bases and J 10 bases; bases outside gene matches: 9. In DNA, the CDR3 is TGTGCCAGCAGCCTTGGGGGGGATAGGCCGCAGTATTTT. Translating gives CASSLGGDRPQYF. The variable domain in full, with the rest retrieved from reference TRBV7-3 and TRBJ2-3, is GAGVSQTPSNKVTEKGKYVELRCDPISGHTALYWYRQSLGQGPEFLIYFQGTGAADDSGLPNDRFFAVRPEGSVSTLKIQRTERGDSAVYLCASSLGGDRPQYFGPGTRLTVL.

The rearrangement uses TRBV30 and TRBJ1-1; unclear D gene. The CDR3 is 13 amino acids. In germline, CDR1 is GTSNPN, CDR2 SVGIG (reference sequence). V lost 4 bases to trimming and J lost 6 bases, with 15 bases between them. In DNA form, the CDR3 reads TGTGCCTGGACCCCATTGGTCCACGCTGAAGCTTTCTTT. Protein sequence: CAWTPLVHAEAFF. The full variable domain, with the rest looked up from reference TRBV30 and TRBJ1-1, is SQTIHQWPATLVQPVGSPLSLECTVEGTSNPNLYWYRQAAGRGLQLLFYSVGIGQISSEVPQNLSASRPQDRQFILSSKKLLLSDSGFYLCAWTPLVHAEAFFGQGTRLTVV.

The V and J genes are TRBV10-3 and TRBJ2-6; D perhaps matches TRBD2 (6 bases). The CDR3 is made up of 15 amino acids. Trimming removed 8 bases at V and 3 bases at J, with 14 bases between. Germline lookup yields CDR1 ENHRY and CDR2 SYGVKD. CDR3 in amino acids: CAIGSWGDGANVLTF. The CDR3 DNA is TGTGCCATCGGGTCATGGGGGGATGGGGCCAACGTCCTGACTTTC.

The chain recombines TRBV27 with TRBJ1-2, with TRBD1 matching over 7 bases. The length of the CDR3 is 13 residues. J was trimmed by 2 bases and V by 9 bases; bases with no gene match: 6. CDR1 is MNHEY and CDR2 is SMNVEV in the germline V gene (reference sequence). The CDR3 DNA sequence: TGTGCCAGTTCCAGGGGGGGAAACTATGGCTACACCTTC. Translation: CASSRGGNYGYTF.

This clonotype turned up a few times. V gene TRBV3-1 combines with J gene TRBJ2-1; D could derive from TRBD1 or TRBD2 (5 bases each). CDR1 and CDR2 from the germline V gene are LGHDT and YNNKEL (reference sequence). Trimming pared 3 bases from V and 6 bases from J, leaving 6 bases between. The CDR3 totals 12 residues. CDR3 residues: CASSQRGNEQFF. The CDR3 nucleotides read TGTGCCAGCAGCCAGAGGGGCAATGAGCAGTTCTTC.

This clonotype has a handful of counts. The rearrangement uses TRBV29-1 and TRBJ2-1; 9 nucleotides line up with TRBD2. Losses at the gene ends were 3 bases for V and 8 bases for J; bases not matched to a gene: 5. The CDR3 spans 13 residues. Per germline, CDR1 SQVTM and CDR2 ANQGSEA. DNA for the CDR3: TGCAGCGTTGAGCGGGAGGGCCACCATGAGCAGTTCTTC. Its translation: CSVEREGHHEQFF.

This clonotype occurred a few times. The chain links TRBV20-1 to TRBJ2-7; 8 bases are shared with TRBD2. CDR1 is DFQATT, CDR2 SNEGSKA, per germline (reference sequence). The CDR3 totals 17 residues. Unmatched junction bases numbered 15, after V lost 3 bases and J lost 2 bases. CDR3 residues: CSASESGKAGAAYEQYF. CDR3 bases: TGCAGTGCTAGCGAATCGGGGAAAGCGGGGGCGGCCTACGAGCAGTACTTC.

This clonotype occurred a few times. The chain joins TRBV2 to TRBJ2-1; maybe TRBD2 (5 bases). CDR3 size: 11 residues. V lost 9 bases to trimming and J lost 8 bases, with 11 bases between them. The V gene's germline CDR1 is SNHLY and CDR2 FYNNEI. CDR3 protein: CASGLADEQFF. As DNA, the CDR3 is TGTGCCAGTGGGCTAGCCGATGAGCAGTTCTTC.

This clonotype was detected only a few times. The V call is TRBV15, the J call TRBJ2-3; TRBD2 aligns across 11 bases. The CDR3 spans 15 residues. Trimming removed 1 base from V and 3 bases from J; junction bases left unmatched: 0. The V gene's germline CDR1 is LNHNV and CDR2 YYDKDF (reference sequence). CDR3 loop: CATSRGLAGTDTQYF. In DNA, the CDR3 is TGTGCCACCAGCAGAGGACTAGCGGGAACAGATACGCAGTATTTT.

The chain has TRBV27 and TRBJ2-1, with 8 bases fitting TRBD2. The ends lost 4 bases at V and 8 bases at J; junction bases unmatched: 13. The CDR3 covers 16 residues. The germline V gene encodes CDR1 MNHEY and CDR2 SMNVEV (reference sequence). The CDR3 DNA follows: TGTGCCAGCAGTTGGGCAGCGGGACTAGTTGGCCATGAGCAGTTCTTC. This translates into CASSWAAGLVGHEQFF.

The CDR3 DNA sequence: TGTGCCAGCAGTTACTCGATCTTCGCGGACGGGCTGGGCTACGAGCAGTACTTC. This translates into CASSYSIFADGLGYEQYF. The V gene is TRBV6-5, the J gene TRBJ2-7; no reliable D call. The CDR3 covers 18 residues. Germline CDR1 is MNHEY and CDR2 is SVGAGI. The ends were cut back, 0 bases at V and 3 bases at J, with 21 bases in the middle.

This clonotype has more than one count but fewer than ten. CDR3 residues: CASSLGSGISDTQYF. The DNA of the CDR3 is TGTGCCAGCAGCTTAGGTAGCGGGATTTCCGATACGCAGTATTTT. The chain links TRBV7-9 to TRBJ2-3; 8 nucleotides match TRBD2. With V trimmed by 1 base and J by 6 bases, 6 bases remained unmatched. Germline CDR1 reads SEHNR; CDR2 reads FQNEAQ (reference sequence). This CDR3 comprises 15 residues.

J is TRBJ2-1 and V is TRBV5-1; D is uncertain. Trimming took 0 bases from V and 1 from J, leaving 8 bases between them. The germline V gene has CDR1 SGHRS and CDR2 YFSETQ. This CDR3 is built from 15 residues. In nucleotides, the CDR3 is TGCGCCAGCAGCTTGGTGAGTCGGTCCTACAATGAGCAGTTCTTC. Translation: CASSLVSRSYNEQFF.

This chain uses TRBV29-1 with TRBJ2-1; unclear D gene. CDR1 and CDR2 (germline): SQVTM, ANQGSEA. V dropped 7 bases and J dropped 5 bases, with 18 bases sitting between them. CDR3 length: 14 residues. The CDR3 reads CSAQKGSSDNEQFF. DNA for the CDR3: TGCAGCGCCCAAAAAGGATCTTCAGACAATGAGCAGTTCTTC.

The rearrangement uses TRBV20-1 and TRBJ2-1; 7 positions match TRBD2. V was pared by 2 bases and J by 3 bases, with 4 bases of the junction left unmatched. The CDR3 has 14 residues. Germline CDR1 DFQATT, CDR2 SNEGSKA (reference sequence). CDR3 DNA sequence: TGCAGTGCTAGATACCAGCGGGACTACAATGAGCAGTTCTTC. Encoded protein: CSARYQRDYNEQFF.

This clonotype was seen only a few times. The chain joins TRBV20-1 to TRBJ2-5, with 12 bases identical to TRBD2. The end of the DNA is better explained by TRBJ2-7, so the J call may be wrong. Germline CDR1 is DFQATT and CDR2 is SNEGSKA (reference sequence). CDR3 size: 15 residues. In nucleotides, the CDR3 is TGCAGTGCTAGTAGACTAGCGGGAGTTCTGGGCGAGCAGTACTTC. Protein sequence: CSASRLAGVLGEQYF.

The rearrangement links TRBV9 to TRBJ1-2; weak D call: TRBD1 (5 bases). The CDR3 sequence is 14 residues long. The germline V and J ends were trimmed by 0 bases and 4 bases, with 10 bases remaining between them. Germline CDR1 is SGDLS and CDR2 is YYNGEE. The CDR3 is CASSVDGTGYGYTF. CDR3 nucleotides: TGTGCCAGCAGCGTAGACGGAACAGGCTATGGCTACACCTTC.

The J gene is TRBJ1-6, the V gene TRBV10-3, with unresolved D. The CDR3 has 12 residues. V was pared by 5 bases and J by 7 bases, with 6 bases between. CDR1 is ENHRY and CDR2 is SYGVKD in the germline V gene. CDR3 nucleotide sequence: TGTGCCATCAGTTCAGAGAATTCACCCCTCCACTTT. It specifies CAISSENSPLHF.